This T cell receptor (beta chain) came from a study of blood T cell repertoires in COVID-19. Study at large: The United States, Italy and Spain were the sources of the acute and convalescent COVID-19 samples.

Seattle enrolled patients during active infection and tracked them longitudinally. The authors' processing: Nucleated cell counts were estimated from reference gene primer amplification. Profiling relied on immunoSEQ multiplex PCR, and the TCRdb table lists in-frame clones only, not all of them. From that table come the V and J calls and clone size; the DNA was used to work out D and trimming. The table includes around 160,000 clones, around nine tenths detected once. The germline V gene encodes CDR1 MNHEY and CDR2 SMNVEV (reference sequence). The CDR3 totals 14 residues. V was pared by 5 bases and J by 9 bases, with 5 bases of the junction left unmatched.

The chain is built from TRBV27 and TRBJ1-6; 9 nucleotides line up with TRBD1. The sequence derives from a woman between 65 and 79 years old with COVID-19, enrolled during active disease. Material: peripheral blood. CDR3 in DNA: TGTGCCAGCAGTGCCGGACAGGGGAGTTCACCCCTCCACTTT. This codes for CASSAGQGSSPLHF.